This is a list of T cell receptor beta chains from one sample in a study of identical twins. TCRdb independently ran MiXCR on the 5' RACE reads; one entry per CDR3 protein. The profile shows some 690,000 distinct CDR3 sequences, 21% of them singletons. Separately, the same data were catalogued under a study of T cells expressing NK-cell markers.

Source material: PBMCs. Source of these receptors: a woman in her late teens or twenties in good health. The CDR3 runs from the conserved cysteine through the conserved F or W. Fields, in order: CDR3 protein, CDR3 DNA, J gene, D gene, V gene, clone size. The D gene is left open where the match is weak. Only some rows state a clone size, as once, few, many or a class for expanded clones.

CASSSKPGQGVDEQFF	TGTGCCAGCAGCTCAAAGCCGGGACAGGGAGTAGATGAGCAGTTCTTC	TRBJ2-1	TRBD1	TRBV7-3	-
CASSQQLISGTGQDTQYF	TGTGCCAGCAGCCAGCAGCTGATCTCCGGGACAGGACAAGATACGCAGTATTTT	TRBJ2-3	TRBD1	TRBV3-1	few
CSATHGSVQKNIQYF	TGCAGTGCTACCCACGGGAGCGTTCAAAAAAACATTCAGTACTTC	TRBJ2-4	-	TRBV20-1	-
CASSYSTELSYEQYF	TGTGCCAGCAGTTACTCGACAGAGCTGTCCTACGAGCAGTACTTC	TRBJ2-7	-	TRBV6-2/TRBV6-3	-
CASSDRLAGRTYEQYF	TGTGCCAGCAGTGACCGACTAGCGGGGCGCACCTACGAGCAGTACTTC	TRBJ2-7	TRBD2	TRBV2	few
CASSSRPSGVGETQYF	TGTGCCAGCAGTTCCCGGCCGAGCGGGGTCGGGGAGACCCAGTACTTC	TRBJ2-5	TRBD2	TRBV27	-
CASSLEQGRLRYEQYF	TGTGCCAGCAGTTTAGAACAGGGAAGACTCCGGTACGAGCAGTACTTC	TRBJ2-7	-	TRBV12-3/TRBV12-4	few
CASSYEGTGGNEQFF	TGTGCCAGCAGTTACGAAGGGACAGGGGGCAATGAGCAGTTCTTC	TRBJ2-1	TRBD1	TRBV6-2/TRBV6-3	many
CASSIRGGGTHEQYF	TGTGCCAGTAGTATCCGGGGCGGGGGTACCCACGAGCAGTACTTC	TRBJ2-7	TRBD2	TRBV19	few
CASRIPDRFSATQYF	TGTGCCAGCAGAATACCCGACAGGTTTAGTGCTACGCAGTATTTT	TRBJ2-3	-	TRBV27	once
CSAPRLAGVYNEQFF	TGCAGTGCTCCAAGACTAGCGGGAGTTTACAATGAGCAGTTCTTC	TRBJ2-1	TRBD2	TRBV20-1	many
CASRASATYEQYF	TGTGCCAGCAGAGCTAGTGCGACCTACGAGCAGTACTTC	TRBJ2-7	-	TRBV27	few
CASSLGDSPPYEQYF	TGTGCCAGCAGCTTAGGTGACAGCCCACCCTACGAGCAGTACTTC	TRBJ2-7	-	TRBV7-9	-
CATSDGVITGELFF	TGTGCCACCAGTGATGGGGTCATCACCGGGGAGCTGTTTTTT	TRBJ2-2	-	TRBV24-1	-
CASSLYGLGTDNSPLHF	TGTGCCAGCAGCTTGTACGGACTTGGGACCGATAATTCACCCCTCCACTTT	TRBJ1-6	-	TRBV7-9	many
CASSLIQSRDNTGELFF	TGTGCCAGCAGTTTAATCCAATCCAGGGACAACACCGGGGAGCTGTTTTTT	TRBJ2-2	-	TRBV27	many
CSAAVVAGNEQFF	TGCAGTGCTGCGGTCGTAGCGGGAAATGAGCAGTTCTTC	TRBJ2-1	TRBD2	TRBV20-1	few
CAISSGRPPEGFF	TGTGCCATCAGCTCGGGCCGACCACCTGAGGGGTTCTTC	TRBJ2-1	-	TRBV5-4	-
CSVVVQGSKGGYTF	TGCAGCGTAGTCGTACAGGGGAGTAAGGGCGGCTACACCTTC	TRBJ1-2	TRBD1	TRBV29-1	few
CSASRDRGLLHF	TGCAGTGCTTCCCGGGACAGGGGACTCCTCCACTTT	TRBJ1-6	TRBD1	TRBV20-1	-
CSAPGLAGTSTDTQYF	TGCAGTGCTCCGGGACTAGCGGGGACTAGCACAGATACGCAGTATTTT	TRBJ2-3	TRBD2	TRBV20-1	-
CASLGDHGHNEQFF	TGTGCCAGCCTTGGGGACCACGGGCACAATGAGCAGTTCTTC	TRBJ2-1	-	TRBV12-3/TRBV12-4	few